A selection of T cell receptor beta chains follows, all from one sample in a study of OX40 agonist ivuxolimab in advanced cancers. Repertoires were generated with immunoSEQ multiplex PCR, while TCRdb's copy carries only in-frame clones and drops some. The data hold about 26,000 clones, with about 80% observed a single time. Sequencing was performed on CD4+ or CD8+ T cells sorted from blood, taken in a trial of the OX40 agonist ivuxolimab. These receptors all stem from an adult with an advanced solid tumor such as melanoma, head and neck, liver or kidney cancer. Each CDR3 is given with its conserved first and last residue. The D gene is left open where the match is weak. Not all rows give a size; the values are once, few, many and, for expanded clones, a class.

j_call clone_size d_call v_call cdr3_nt cdr3_aa
TRBJ2-1 . . TRBV19 TGTGCCAGTAGTATATCCCTGACCGGGTACAATGAGCAGTTCTTC CASSISLTGYNEQFF
TRBJ2-7 . TRBD1 TRBV11-1 TGTGCCAGCAGCTTAGCGGTATGGGACAGGGACTACGAGCAGTACTTC CASSLAVWDRDYEQYF
TRBJ1-1 . . TRBV2 TGTGCCAGCAGTGAAGGGGGAATGAACACTGAAGCTTTCTTT CASSEGGMNTEAFF
TRBJ2-7 . TRBD2 TRBV19 TGTGCCAGTAAACTAGCGGGGGCCTCCTACGAGCAGTACTTC CASKLAGASYEQYF
TRBJ1-1 . . TRBV6-5 TGTGCCAGCAGTTACTCTCCGTTCATGAACACTGAAGCTTTCTTT CASSYSPFMNTEAFF
TRBJ2-1 few TRBD2 TRBV6-1 TGTGCCAGCAGTGGACTAGCGGGGGAATACAATGAGCAGTTCTTC CASSGLAGEYNEQFF
TRBJ2-1 . TRBD2 TRBV10-3 TGTGCCATCAGTGGACTAGCGGGGGGCAGTGAGCAGTTCTTC CAISGLAGGSEQFF
TRBJ1-1 once . TRBV4-1 TGCGCCAGCAGCCAAGCGTGGAAGAACACTGAAGCTTTCTTT CASSQAWKNTEAFF
TRBJ2-2 . . TRBV19 TGTGCCAGTAGTATTTATAAGAACACCGGGGAGCTGTTTTTT CASSIYKNTGELFF
TRBJ2-2 once . TRBV28 TGTGCCAGCAGTTTAAGTGGGATCGGGGAGCTGTTTTTT CASSLSGIGELFF
TRBJ1-2 . . TRBV5-6 TGTGCCAGCAGCTTGGGAGGGCAGGAGATCTATGGCTACACCTTC CASSLGGQEIYGYTF
TRBJ1-1 . . TRBV5-6 TGTGCCAGCAGCTTCGGCAGCGGGGAGGGGGTGAACACTGAAGCTTTCTTT CASSFGSGEGVNTEAFF
TRBJ2-3 . . TRBV11-2 TGTGCCAGCAGCTTAGTGCCAGGGGAGGGTAGCACAGATACGCAGTATTTT CASSLVPGEGSTDTQYF
TRBJ2-1 once . TRBV6-1 TGTGCCAGCAGAGGGGTAGGTGAGCAGTTCTTC CASRGVGEQFF
TRBJ1-5 few . TRBV10-3 TGTGCCATCAGTGGTGGCCTAAATCAGCCCCAGCATTTT CAISGGLNQPQHF
TRBJ2-1 . TRBD2 TRBV10-3 TGTGCCGTCAGTGAGGCTAGCGGGGACCACTACAATGAGCAGTTCTTC CAVSEASGDHYNEQFF
TRBJ2-7 . . TRBV27 TGTGCCAGCAGTCTTGACGGCTACGAGCAGTACTTC CASSLDGYEQYF
TRBJ1-1 once . TRBV19 TGTGCCAGTAGAGACCGACCCTGGGGGCCCACTGAAGCTTTCTTT CASRDRPWGPTEAFF
TRBJ1-2 . . TRBV10-2 TGCGCCAGCAGTGACTGGGGGTCGGTAAGGCTATATGGCTACACCTTC CASSDWGSVRLYGYTF
TRBJ1-5 few . TRBV19 TGTGCCAGTAGTAGTGGGCTTACTCAGCCCCAGCATTTT CASSSGLTQPQHF
TRBJ2-7 . . TRBV4-1 TGCGCCAGCAGCCAAGGAATAGGGGGGACTGGGGCCGTTTTAGAGCAGTACTTC CASSQGIGGTGAVLEQYF